This TCR beta chain was captured in a study of regulatory T cells in long-lasting Graves disease. Study context: Disease was considered persistent Graves' disease after over 5 years of antithyroid drugs (with positive TSH receptor antibodies).

Documented time point: persistent/refractory GD, antithyroid drugs over 5 years with positive TRAb. Construction of the TCR library relied on RNA isolated from PBMCs. Relying on iRepertoire HTBI primers and Arm-PCR of CDR3 regions, the team built TCR beta libraries. TCRdb passed the multiplex PCR reads through MiXCR, listing each CDR3 protein once. In the table there are approximately 380,000 distinct CDR3 sequences, less than 25% of which are singletons. The clonotype comes from a female donor with Graves disease. Sequencing was performed on peripheral blood mononuclear cells (PBMCs), taken when the disease was refractory, from a patient treated with antithyroid drugs.

The DNA of the CDR3 is TGTGCCAGCAGCCCCAGACAGGGGTGGAATTCACCCCTCCACTTT. Protein: CASSPRQGWNSPLHF. The genes are TRBV9 and TRBJ1-6; 8 nucleotides agree with TRBD1. Germline V gene data show CDR1 as SGDLS and CDR2 as YYNGEE. V lost 4 bases, J lost 7 bases, and 7 bases stayed unmatched. There are 15 residues in the CDR3.